This T cell receptor beta chain was identified during a study of cytomegalovirus exposure and HLA in healthy donors. V lost 4 bases and J 5 bases, leaving 17 bases between the germline ends. This CDR3 spans 15 amino acids. The germline V gene encodes CDR1 LGHNT and CDR2 FRNRAP. In the case of this clone: Its matching antigen is unknown.

The study ran its PCR with 60 Vbeta and 13 Jbeta primers. Data came from immunoSEQ multiplex PCR; TCRdb stores just in-frame clones and leaves some out. The sample consists of about 130,000 clones, about 80% of them appearing once. Points from the study as a whole: Immune exposure information available was restricted to CMV serostatus. Later analysis reportedly placed an Asian-associated ancestry cluster below the roughly 700-donor mean in N-insertions. Analysis performed later showed TCR beta chains linked to HLA being more clonally expanded than equally common others.

This TCR derives from a boy younger than 10 in good health and CMV-seronegative. The chain uses TRBV12-5 and TRBJ2-5; D unclear. Input material: PBMCs. CDR3 sequence: CASGSSRHHRETQYF. DNA of the CDR3: TGTGCTAGTGGTTCCTCCCGACATCATCGGGAGACCCAGTACTTC.